This TCR beta chain was profiled in a study of T cells after yellow fever vaccination. Study conclusions and caveats: A weaker secondary response peaked on day 5, the primary on day 15. Detected again after the booster were most primary-vaccination clones, at about 96% CD4 and approximately 87% CD8.

In making TCR cDNA, 5'RACE template switching added a universal primer site and UMIs to it. TCRdb fed the 5' RACE reads into MiXCR, producing one record per CDR3 protein. The sample has about 170,000 distinct CDR3 sequences, 9.5% to 12% seen once. As regards this clonotype: Its antigen remains unidentified.

The CDR3 has 15 residues. V dropped 7 bases and J dropped 6; count of bases not matched to a gene: 11. Germline V gives CDR1 MNHEY, CDR2 SVGEGT. The sequences come from CD8+ T cells sorted from PBMCs, collected 15 days after the yellow fever booster vaccination. This chain joins TRBV6-2 or TRBV6-3 and TRBJ1-1; 10 nucleotides align to TRBD1. This TCR was recovered from a man younger than 30 who received the YFV17D yellow fever vaccine. The CDR3 spells CASTIAGTGESEAFF. CDR3 DNA: TGTGCCAGCACCATTGCCGGGACAGGGGAATCTGAAGCTTTCTTT.